This entry concerns a single T cell receptor (beta chain). Its specificity is not known. This sample stems from a study of cytomegalovirus exposure and HLA in healthy donors. Broader study findings: Common viral pathogens (according to a later analysis) appeared linked to several of the most significant clusters. V- and J-gene trimming in TCR beta was tied to a missense DCLRE1C variant by an analysis performed later.

The V and J ends lost 3 bases and 6 bases, in that order; junction bases with no gene match: 6. The CDR3 is 15 residues long. Per germline, CDR1 SGHAT and CDR2 FQNNGV. This PCR relied on a set of 60 Vbeta primers and 13 Jbeta primers. Data came from immunoSEQ multiplex PCR; TCRdb stores just in-frame clones and leaves some out. Of about 150,000 clones listed, about 85% are singletons. The clonotype originates from a man aged 25 to 40 in good health and CMV-seropositive. The sample comprised PBMCs. This rearrangement joins TRBV11-2 to TRBJ2-1, with 9 bases fitting TRBD2. The CDR3 region is CASSFSPSGVNEQFF. The CDR3 bases are TGTGCCAGCAGCTTTTCCCCTAGCGGGGTCAATGAGCAGTTCTTC.